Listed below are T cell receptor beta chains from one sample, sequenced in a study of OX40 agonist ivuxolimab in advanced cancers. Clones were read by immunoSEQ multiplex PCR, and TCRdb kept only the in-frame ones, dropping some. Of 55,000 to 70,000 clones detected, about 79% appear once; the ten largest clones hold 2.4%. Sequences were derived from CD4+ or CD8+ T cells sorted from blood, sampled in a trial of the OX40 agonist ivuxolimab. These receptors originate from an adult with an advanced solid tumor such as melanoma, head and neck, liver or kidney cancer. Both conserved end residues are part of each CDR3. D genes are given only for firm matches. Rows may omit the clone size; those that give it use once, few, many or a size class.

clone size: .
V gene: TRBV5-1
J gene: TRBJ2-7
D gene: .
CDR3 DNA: TGCGCCAGCAGCTCCGGGGCCCCCACCGCCCAGCAGTACTTC
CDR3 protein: CASSSGAPTAQQYF

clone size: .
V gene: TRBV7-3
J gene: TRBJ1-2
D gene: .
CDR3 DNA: TGTGCCAGCAGCGCCACGACGGGGGACTACACCTTC
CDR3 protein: CASSATTGDYTF

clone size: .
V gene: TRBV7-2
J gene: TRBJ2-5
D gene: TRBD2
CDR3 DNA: TGTGCCAGCAGCTTACGACTAGCGGGGGGTTCGCGCCAAGAGACCCAGTACTTC
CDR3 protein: CASSLRLAGGSRQETQYF

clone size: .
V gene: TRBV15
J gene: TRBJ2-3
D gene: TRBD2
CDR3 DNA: TGTGCCACCAGCAGAGATTCGGGGCTAGCGGGGGGTAGTACAGATACGCAGTATTTT
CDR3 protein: CATSRDSGLAGGSTDTQYF

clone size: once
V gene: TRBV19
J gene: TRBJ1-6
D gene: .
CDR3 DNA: TGTGCCAGTAGTGTGACCGGAGTAGCTTCACCCCTCCACTTT
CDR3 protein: CASSVTGVASPLHF

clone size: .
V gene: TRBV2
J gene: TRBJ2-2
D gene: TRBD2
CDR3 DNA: TGTGCCAGCAAGACTAGCGGCGCGAACACCGGGGAGCTGTTTTTT
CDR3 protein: CASKTSGANTGELFF

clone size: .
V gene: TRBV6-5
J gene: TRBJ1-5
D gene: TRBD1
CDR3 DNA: TGTGCCAGCAGTGACAGGGATAGCAATCAGCCCCAGCATTTT
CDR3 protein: CASSDRDSNQPQHF

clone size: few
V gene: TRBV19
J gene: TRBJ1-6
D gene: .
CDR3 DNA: TGTGCCAGTAGCAAGGTTAGCGAAAATTCACCCCTCCACTTT
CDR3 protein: CASSKVSENSPLHF

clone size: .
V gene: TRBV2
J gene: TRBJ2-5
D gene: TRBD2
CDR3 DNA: TGTGCCAGCAGTGTGGCGGGTAGCGGGGGGGTTTACTTC
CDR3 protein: CASSVAGSGGVYF

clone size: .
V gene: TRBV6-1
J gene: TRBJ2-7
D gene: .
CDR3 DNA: TGTGCCAGCAGTCAACAGGTTCGCAGCTCCTACGAGCAGTACTTC
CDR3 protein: CASSQQVRSSYEQYF

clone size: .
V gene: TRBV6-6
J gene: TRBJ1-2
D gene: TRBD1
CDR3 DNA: TGTGCCAGCATCAACCCGACAGGGGTGAAGGGCTATGGCTACACCTTC
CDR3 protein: CASINPTGVKGYGYTF

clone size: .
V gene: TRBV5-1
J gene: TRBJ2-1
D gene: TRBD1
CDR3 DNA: TGCGCCAGCAGCGGACCGACAGGGACCTACAATGAGCAGTTCTTC
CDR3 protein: CASSGPTGTYNEQFF

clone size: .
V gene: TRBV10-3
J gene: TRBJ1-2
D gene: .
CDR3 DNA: TGTGCCATCAGTGAGTCTGGTTTAACAGGACGCTATGGCTACACCTTC
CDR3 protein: CAISESGLTGRYGYTF

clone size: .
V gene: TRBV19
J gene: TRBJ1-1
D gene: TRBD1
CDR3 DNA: TGTGCCAGTCGGGACAGACTACGGATGAACACTGAAGCTTTCTTT
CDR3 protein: CASRDRLRMNTEAFF

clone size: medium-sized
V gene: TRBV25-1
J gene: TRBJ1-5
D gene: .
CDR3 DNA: TGTGCCAGCAGGGGTTGGGGGGCCAGTCAGCCCCAGCATTTT
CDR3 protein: CASRGWGASQPQHF

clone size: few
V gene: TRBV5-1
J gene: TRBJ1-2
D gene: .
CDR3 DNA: TGCGCCAGCAGCCTGGCGACAGGCGAATTTGGCTACACCTTC
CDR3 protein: CASSLATGEFGYTF

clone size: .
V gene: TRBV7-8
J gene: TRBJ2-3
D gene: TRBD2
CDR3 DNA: TGTGCCAGCAGCTCTCTAGCGGGACCCACAGATACGCAGTATTTT
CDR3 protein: CASSSLAGPTDTQYF

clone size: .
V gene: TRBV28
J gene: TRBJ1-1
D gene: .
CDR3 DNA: TGTGCCAGCACCGGGAACACTGAAGCTTTCTTT
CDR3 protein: CASTGNTEAFF

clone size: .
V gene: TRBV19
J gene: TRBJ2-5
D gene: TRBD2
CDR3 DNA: TGTGCCAGTACTCCGGGGGGAGGCCGAGAGACCCAGTACTTC
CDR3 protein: CASTPGGGRETQYF

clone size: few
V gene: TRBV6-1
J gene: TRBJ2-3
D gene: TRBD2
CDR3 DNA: TGTGCCAGCAGTGGGCTAGCGGGGGGCTTCACAGATACGCAGTATTTT
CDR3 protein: CASSGLAGGFTDTQYF

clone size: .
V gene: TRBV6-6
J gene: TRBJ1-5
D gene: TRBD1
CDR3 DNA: TGTGCCAGCAGCCGACAGGGTGACGGTCAGCCCCAGCATTTT
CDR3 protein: CASSRQGDGQPQHF

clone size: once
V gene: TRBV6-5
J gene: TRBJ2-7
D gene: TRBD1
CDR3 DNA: TGTGCCAGCAGTTCTAATACCGGGACAGTCTCCTACGAGCAGTACTTC
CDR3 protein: CASSSNTGTVSYEQYF

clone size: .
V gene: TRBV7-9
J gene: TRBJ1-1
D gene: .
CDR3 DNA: TGTGCCAGCAGCTTATCGGCAGGCGAGGCTTTCTTT
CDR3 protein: CASSLSAGEAFF

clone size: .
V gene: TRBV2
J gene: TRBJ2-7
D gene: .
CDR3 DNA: TGTGCCAGCACCCAACGAGGGCAGAGCTACGAGCAGTACTTC
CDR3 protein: CASTQRGQSYEQYF

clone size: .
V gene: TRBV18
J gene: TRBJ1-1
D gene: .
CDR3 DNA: TGTGCCAGCTCACCAGTTGTTGAGAACACTGAAGCTTTCTTT
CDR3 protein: CASSPVVENTEAFF

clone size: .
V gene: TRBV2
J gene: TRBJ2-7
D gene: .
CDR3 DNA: TGTGCCAGCAGAGAGGGAGGCCACGAGCAGTACTTC
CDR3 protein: CASREGGHEQYF

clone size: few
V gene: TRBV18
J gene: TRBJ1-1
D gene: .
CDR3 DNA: TGTGCCAGCTCATGGCTGGGGGGCTCGAACACTGAAGCTTTCTTT
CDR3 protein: CASSWLGGSNTEAFF

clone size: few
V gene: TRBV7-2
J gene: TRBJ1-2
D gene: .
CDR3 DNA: TGTGCCAGCAGCTTTAGCCCAGCGAGGGACTATGGCTACACCTTC
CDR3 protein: CASSFSPARDYGYTF

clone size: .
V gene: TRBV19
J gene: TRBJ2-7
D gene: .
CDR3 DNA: TGTGCCACCCAGGGAGCGATTACCTACGAGCAGTACTTC
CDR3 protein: CATQGAITYEQYF

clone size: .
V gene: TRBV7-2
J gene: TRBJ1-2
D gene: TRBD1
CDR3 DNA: TGTGCCAGCAGCAAGGACAGGGGTGGGAACTATGGCTACACCTTC
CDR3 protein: CASSKDRGGNYGYTF

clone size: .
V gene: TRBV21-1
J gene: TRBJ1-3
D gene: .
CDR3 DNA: TGTGCCAGCAGCGCAACGGGACGGATCTCTGGAAACACCATATATTTT
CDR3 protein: CASSATGRISGNTIYF

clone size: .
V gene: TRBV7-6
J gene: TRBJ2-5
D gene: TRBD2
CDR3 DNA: TGTGCCAGCAGCGGTGGACTAGCGGGTCTTAAGGAGACCCAGTACTTC
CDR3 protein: CASSGGLAGLKETQYF